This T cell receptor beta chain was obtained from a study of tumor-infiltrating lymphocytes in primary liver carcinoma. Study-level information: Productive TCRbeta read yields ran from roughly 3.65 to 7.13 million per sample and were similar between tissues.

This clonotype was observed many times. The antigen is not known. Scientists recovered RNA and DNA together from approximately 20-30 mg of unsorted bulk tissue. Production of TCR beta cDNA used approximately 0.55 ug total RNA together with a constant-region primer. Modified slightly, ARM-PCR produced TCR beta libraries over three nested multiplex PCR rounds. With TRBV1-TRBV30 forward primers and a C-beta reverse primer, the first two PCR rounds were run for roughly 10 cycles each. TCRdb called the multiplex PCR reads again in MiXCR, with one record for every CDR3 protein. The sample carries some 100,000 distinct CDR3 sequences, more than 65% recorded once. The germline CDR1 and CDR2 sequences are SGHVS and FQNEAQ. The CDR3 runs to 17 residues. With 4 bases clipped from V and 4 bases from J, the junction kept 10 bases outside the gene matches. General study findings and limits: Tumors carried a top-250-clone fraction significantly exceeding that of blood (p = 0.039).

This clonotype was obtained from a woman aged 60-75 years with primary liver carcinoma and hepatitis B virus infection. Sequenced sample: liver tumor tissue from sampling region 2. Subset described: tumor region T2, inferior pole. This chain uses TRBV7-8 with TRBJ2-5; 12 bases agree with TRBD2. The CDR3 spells CASSSRLAGVYVETQYF. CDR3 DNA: TGTGCCAGCAGCTCCCGACTAGCGGGAGTTTACGTAGAGACCCAGTACTTC.